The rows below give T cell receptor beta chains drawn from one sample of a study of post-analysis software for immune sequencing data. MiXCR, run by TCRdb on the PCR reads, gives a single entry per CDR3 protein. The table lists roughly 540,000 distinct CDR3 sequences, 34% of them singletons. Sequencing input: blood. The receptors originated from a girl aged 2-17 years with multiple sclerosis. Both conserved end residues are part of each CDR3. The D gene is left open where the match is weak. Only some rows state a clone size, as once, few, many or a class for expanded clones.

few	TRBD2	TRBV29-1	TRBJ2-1	CSVEGGRSSYNEQFF	TGCAGCGTTGAGGGAGGGCGTAGCTCCTACAATGAGCAGTTCTTC
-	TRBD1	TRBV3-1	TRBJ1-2	CASSLHDRDRADTF	TGTGCCAGCAGCCTACATGACAGGGATAGGGCGGACACCTTC
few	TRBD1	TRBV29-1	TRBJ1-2	CSVGQGADYGYTF	TGCAGCGTAGGACAGGGGGCTGACTATGGCTACACCTTC
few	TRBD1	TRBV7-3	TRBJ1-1	CASRRTGETEAFF	TGTGCCAGCAGACGGACAGGGGAGACTGAAGCTTTCTTT
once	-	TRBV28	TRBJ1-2	CASSLGSGRLGYTF	TGTGCCAGCAGTTTGGGTTCAGGGCGGTTGGGCTACACCTTC
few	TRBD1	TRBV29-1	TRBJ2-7	CSAALPGTGAYEQYF	TGCAGCGCTGCCCTCCCCGGGACAGGGGCTTACGAGCAGTACTTC
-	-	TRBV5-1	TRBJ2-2	CASRSGSRELFF	TGCGCCAGCAGATCAGGAAGCCGGGAGCTGTTTTTT
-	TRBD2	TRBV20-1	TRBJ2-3	CSARLPGLAGGLNTQYF	TGCAGTGCTAGACTTCCGGGACTAGCGGGGGGGCTAAATACGCAGTATTTT
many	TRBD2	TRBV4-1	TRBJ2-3	CASSQVGTSSQTDTQYF	TGCGCCAGCAGCCAAGTCGGGACTAGTTCCCAGACAGATACGCAGTATTTT
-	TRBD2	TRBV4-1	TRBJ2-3	CASSRIAGGRSTQYF	TGCGCCAGCAGCCGAATAGCGGGGGGGCGGTCTACGCAGTATTTT
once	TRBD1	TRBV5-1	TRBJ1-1	CASSILDRGRSTEAFF	TGCGCCAGCAGCATACTGGACAGGGGGCGAAGCACTGAAGCTTTCTTT
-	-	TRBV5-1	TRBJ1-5	CASRQIGGLQPQHF	TGCGCCAGCAGGCAGATCGGGGGACTACAGCCCCAGCATTTT
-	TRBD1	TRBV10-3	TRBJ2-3	CAISETGQSTDTQYF	TGTGCCATCAGTGAGACGGGACAGAGCACAGATACGCAGTATTTT
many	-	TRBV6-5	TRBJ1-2	CASTAGDLNYGYTF	TGTGCCAGCACGGCCGGGGATCTCAACTATGGCTACACCTTC
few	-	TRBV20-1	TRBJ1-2	CSARDLYYGYTF	TGCAGTGCTAGAGATCTATACTATGGCTACACCTTC
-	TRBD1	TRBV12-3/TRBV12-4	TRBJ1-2	CASTKGGQGRIGYGYTF	TGTGCCAGCACCAAAGGGGGACAGGGGCGGATCGGCTATGGCTACACCTTC
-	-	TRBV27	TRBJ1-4	CASSFTGFGTNEKLFF	TGTGCCAGCAGTTTTACAGGGTTCGGAACTAATGAAAAACTGTTTTTT
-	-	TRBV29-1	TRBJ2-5	CSVGARSTTYNEQYF	TGCAGCGTTGGGGCACGCAGCACGACCTACAATGAGCAGTACTTC
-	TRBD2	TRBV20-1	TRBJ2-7	CSAGISGGARYEQYF	TGCAGTGCTGGTATTAGCGGGGGGGCTAGGTACGAGCAGTACTTC
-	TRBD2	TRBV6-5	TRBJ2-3	CASSRGTTPGDTQYF	TGTGCCAGCAGTCGAGGGACTACCCCGGGAGATACGCAGTATTTT
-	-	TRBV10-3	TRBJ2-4	CATSGEPDRAKNIQYF	TGTGCCACCAGCGGAGAGCCCGACAGGGCCAAAAACATTCAGTACTTC
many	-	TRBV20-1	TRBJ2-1	CSAEWANNEQFF	TGCAGTGCAGAGTGGGCTAACAATGAGCAGTTCTTC
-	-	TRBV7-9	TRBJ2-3	CASSFESDTDTQYF	TGTGCCAGCAGCTTTGAGAGCGACACAGATACGCAGTATTTT
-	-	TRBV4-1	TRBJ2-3	CASSQGGPPDTQYF	TGCGCCAGCAGCCAGGGGGGACCTCCGGATACGCAGTATTTT
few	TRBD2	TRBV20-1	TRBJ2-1	CSAESPGLANYNEQFF	TGCAGTGCTGAGTCTCCGGGACTAGCGAATTACAATGAGCAGTTCTTC
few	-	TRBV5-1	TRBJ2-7	CASPRGVLYEQYF	TGCGCCAGCCCCCGGGGAGTCCTCTACGAGCAGTACTTC
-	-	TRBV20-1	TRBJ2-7	CSARAGQPYEQYF	TGCAGTGCTAGGGCAGGTCAACCCTACGAGCAGTACTTC
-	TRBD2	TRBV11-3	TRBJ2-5	CASSSGLAEGTQYF	TGTGCCAGCAGCTCGGGACTAGCGGAAGGGACCCAGTACTTC
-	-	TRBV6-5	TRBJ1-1	CASSRGYTEAFF	TGTGCCAGCAGCAGGGGTTACACTGAAGCTTTCTTT
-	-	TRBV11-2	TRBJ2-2	CASISLQGLHTGELFF	TGTGCCAGCATCTCTCTCCAGGGGCTGCACACCGGGGAGCTGTTTTTT
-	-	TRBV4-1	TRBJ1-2	CASSQSGTQHYGYTF	TGCGCCAGCAGCCAATCCGGGACGCAGCATTATGGCTACACCTTC
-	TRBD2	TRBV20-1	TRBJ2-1	CSATPGLAVNEQFF	TGCAGTGCTACCCCCGGACTAGCGGTGAATGAGCAGTTCTTC
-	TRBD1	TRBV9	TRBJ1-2	CASSATGTGNYGYTF	TGTGCCAGCAGCGCCACCGGGACAGGGAACTATGGCTACACCTTC
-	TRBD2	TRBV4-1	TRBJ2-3	CASSQDLTGGPYGTQYF	TGCGCCAGCAGCCAAGACCTCACGGGGGGGCCTTATGGTACGCAGTATTTT
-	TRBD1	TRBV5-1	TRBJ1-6	CASSLADRDRSPLHF	TGCGCCAGCAGCTTGGCCGACAGGGATCGGTCACCCCTCCACTTT
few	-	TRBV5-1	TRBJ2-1	CASTQGGAHNEQFF	TGCGCCAGCACCCAAGGGGGGGCTCATAATGAGCAGTTCTTC
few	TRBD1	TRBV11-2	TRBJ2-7	CASSLEGTGIYEQYF	TGTGCCAGCAGCTTAGAAGGGACAGGGATCTACGAGCAGTACTTC
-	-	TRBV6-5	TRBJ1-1	CASSYGRTDLNTEAFF	TGTGCCAGCAGTTACGGTCGCACAGACTTAAACACTGAAGCTTTCTTT
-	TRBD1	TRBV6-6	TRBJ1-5	CASSGQGGQPQHF	TGTGCCAGCAGCGGACAGGGAGGACAGCCCCAGCATTTT
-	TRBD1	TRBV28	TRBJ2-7	CASRPTGQTYEQYF	TGTGCCAGCAGGCCAACGGGACAGACCTACGAGCAGTACTTC
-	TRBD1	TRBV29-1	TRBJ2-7	CSVGPGQGAHEQYF	TGCAGCGTTGGGCCGGGACAGGGGGCCCACGAGCAGTACTTC
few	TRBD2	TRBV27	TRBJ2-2	CASSLRGTSGVRTGELFF	TGTGCCAGCAGTTTAAGGGGGACTAGCGGGGTTAGGACCGGGGAGCTGTTTTTT
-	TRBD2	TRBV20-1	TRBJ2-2	CSARDRWREGNTGELFF	TGCAGTGCTAGAGATCGGTGGCGGGAGGGAAACACCGGGGAGCTGTTTTTT
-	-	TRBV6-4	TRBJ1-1	CASSVEMNTEAFF	TGTGCCAGCAGTGTCGAGATGAACACTGAAGCTTTCTTT
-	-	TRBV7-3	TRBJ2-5	CANSERPGQETQYF	TGTGCCAACAGCGAACGGCCAGGACAAGAGACCCAGTACTTC
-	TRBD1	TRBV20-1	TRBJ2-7	CSAHDRGHYEQYF	TGCAGTGCGCACGACAGGGGCCACTACGAGCAGTACTTC
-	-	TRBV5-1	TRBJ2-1	CASRPQFSYNEQFF	TGCGCCAGCAGACCACAGTTCTCCTACAATGAGCAGTTCTTC